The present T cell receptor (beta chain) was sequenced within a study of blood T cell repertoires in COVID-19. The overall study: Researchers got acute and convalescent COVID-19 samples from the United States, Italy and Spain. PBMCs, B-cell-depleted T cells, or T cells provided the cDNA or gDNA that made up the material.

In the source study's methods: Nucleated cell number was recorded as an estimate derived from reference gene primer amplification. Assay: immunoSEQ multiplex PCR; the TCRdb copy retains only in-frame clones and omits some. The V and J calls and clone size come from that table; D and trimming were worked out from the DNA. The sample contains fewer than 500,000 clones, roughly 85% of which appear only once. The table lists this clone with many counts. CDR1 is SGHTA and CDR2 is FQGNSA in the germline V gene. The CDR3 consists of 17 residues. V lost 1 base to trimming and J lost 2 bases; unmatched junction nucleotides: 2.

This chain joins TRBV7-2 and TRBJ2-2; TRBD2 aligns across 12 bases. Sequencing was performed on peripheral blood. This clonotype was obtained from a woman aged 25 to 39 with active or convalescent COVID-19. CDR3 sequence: CASSLVGLAGNTGELFF. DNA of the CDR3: TGTGCCAGCAGCTTAGTGGGACTAGCGGGCAACACCGGGGAGCTGTTTTTT.